The next 24 T cell receptor beta chains were all read from a single sample in a study of OX40 agonist ivuxolimab in advanced cancers. The repertoire was sequenced with immunoSEQ multiplex PCR; TCRdb's copy has only in-frame clones and lacks some. Here the sample spans around 62,000 clones, roughly 87% being singletons. Sample: CD4+ or CD8+ T cells sorted from blood, taken in a trial of the OX40 agonist ivuxolimab. These receptors all stem from an adult with an advanced solid tumor such as melanoma, head and neck, liver or kidney cancer.

The chain recombines TRBV21-1 with TRBJ2-4; the table's D call, TRBD2, has no DNA check behind it. TRBV21-1 is a pseudogene. The CDR3 covers 16 residues. The CDR3 loop is CASSRSSGIAKNIQYF. The CDR3 DNA reads as TGTGCCAGCAGCCGGAGTAGCGGCATAGCCAAAAACATTCAGTACTTC.

V gene TRBV30 combines with J gene TRBJ2-7, with a weak D call TRBD2 (7 bases). In germline, CDR1 is GTSNPN, CDR2 SVGIG (reference sequence). V dropped 7 bases and J dropped 4 bases, with 17 bases sitting between them. There are 13 residues in the CDR3. Here the CDR3 DNA reads TGTGCCTATACAGTCGGGGGGCTATACGAGCAGTACTTC. It specifies CAYTVGGLYEQYF.

The gene calls are TRBV28 and TRBJ1-6; D may be TRBD1 (6 bases). Deletions cut 8 bases from V and 0 bases from J, with 14 bases between. This CDR3 region has 16 residues. The germline CDR1 and CDR2 sequences are MDHEN and SYDVKM. The chain's CDR3 is CASGGQGSSYNSPLHF. The CDR3, as DNA: TGTGCCAGCGGGGGCCAGGGGAGCTCCTATAATTCACCCCTCCACTTT.

This clone has only a few counts. The rearrangement links TRBV27 to TRBJ1-2; TRBD1 is a possible D gene (5 bases). From germline, CDR1 is MNHEY and CDR2 SMNVEV (reference sequence). The CDR3 sequence is 15 residues long. With 3 bases removed from V and 7 bases from J, the gap between germline ends came to 18 bases. The CDR3 nucleotides are TGTGCCAGCAGTTTCTGGGGGGGAGTGGGCTCTGGCTACACCTTC. Translation: CASSFWGGVGSGYTF.

The rearrangement links TRBV28 to TRBJ2-2; D is uncertain. This CDR3 spans 14 amino acids. Trimming took off 7 bases at V and 2 bases at J, with 11 bases between the two ends. CDR1 and CDR2 from the germline V gene are MDHEN and SYDVKM. CDR3 sequence (DNA): TGTGCCAGCACTCGGAACACAAACACCGGGGAGCTGTTTTTT. Protein product: CASTRNTNTGELFF. Filled out from reference TRBV28 and TRBJ2-2, the complete variable domain reads DVKVTQSSRYLVKRTGEKVFLECVQDMDHENMFWYRQDPGLGLRLIYFSYDVKMKEKGDIPEGYSVSREKKERFSLILESASTNQTSMYLCASTRNTNTGELFFGEGSRLTVL.

This chain joins TRBV4-2 and TRBJ2-1; 7 bases fit TRBD2. The junction had 7 bases not matched to a gene; V was cut back by 0 bases and J by 2 bases. The CDR3 runs to 17 residues. Germline-derived CDR1 and CDR2 are LGHNA and YNFKEQ. This chain's CDR3 is CASSQDLVAGTYNEQFF. In nucleotides, the CDR3 is TGTGCCAGCAGCCAAGATCTGGTAGCGGGTACCTACAATGAGCAGTTCTTC.

This chain uses TRBV27 with TRBJ1-2; D remains ambiguous. CDR1 and CDR2 from the germline V gene are MNHEY and SMNVEV (reference sequence). The CDR3 contains 14 residues. V was clipped by 6 bases and J by 4 bases, with 15 bases between them. The DNA of the CDR3 is TGTGCCAGCAGCTGGAATAGTCGTGGCTATGGCTACACCTTC. It translates to CASSWNSRGYGYTF.

Only a few counts were recorded for this clone. This chain links TRBV29-1 with TRBJ2-7; D ambiguous. V lost 6 bases, J lost 4 bases, and 10 bases lay in between. The CDR3 length is 11 residues. In germline, CDR1 is SQVTM, CDR2 ANQGSEA. CDR3 residues: CSVLTEYEQYF. As DNA, the CDR3 is TGCAGCGTCCTGACTGAATACGAGCAGTACTTC.

This clone appeared a few times. This chain connects TRBV6-1 to TRBJ2-7; the D gene is possibly TRBD1 (6 bases). Germline loops: CDR1 MNHNS, CDR2 SASEGT. Trimming took 1 base from V and 3 from J, leaving 10 bases between them. The CDR3 loop spans 14 amino acids. CDR3 in DNA: TGTGCCAGCAGTGAAGGGACAGCGCTCTACGAGCAGTACTTC. This translates into CASSEGTALYEQYF.

A single count supports this clone. The chain uses TRBV5-4 and TRBJ2-1, with D possibly matching TRBD1 (5 bases). Looked up from germline, CDR1 is SGHNT and CDR2 is YYREEE (reference sequence). V lost 2 bases and J lost 4, with 7 bases in between. The CDR3 has 13 amino acids. Here the CDR3 reads CASSFGQYNEQFF. The CDR3 nucleotides are TGTGCCAGCAGCTTCGGACAATACAATGAGCAGTTCTTC.

This clone was recorded only once. The rearrangement uses TRBV27 and TRBJ2-2, with D hard to call. Germline V gives CDR1 MNHEY, CDR2 SMNVEV (reference sequence). This CDR3 has 13 amino acids. Trimming left V 8 bases short and J 4 bases short, with 11 bases between. The CDR3 protein is CASAMGSTGELFF. CDR3 in DNA: TGTGCCAGCGCCATGGGTAGCACCGGGGAGCTGTTTTTT.

The rearrangement links TRBV20-1 to TRBJ1-2; D unclear. The CDR3 is made up of 11 amino acids. The V gene's germline CDR1 is DFQATT and CDR2 SNEGSKA (reference sequence). With 6 bases removed from V and 6 bases from J, the gap between germline ends came to 11 bases. CDR3 sequence (DNA): TGCAGTGCGGAAACATCGAATGGCTACACCTTC. Protein sequence: CSAETSNGYTF.

CDR3 nucleotides: TGTGCCACCGGTGGGCGGACTAGCGGTAACTACAATGAGCAGTTCTTC. Residues: CATGGRTSGNYNEQFF. The V gene is TRBV28, the J gene TRBJ2-1; 10 bases fit TRBD2. CDR3 size: 16 residues. The ends lost 10 bases at V and 3 bases at J; junction bases unmatched: 12. CDR1 and CDR2 (germline): MDHEN, SYDVKM.

DNA of the CDR3: TGTGCCTGGAGTGTTGAAGGTAGCGGGAGGGCAAGGGAGCAGTTCTTC. It translates to CAWSVEGSGRAREQFF. The V call is TRBV30, the J call TRBJ2-1; 11 nucleotides match TRBD2. This CDR3 comprises 16 residues. The germline V gene has CDR1 GTSNPN and CDR2 SVGIG (reference sequence). V lost 0 bases, J lost 10 bases, and 11 bases stayed unmatched.

CDR3 in amino acids: CASSQIPGQGNEQYF. CDR3 sequence (DNA): TGTGCCAGCAGTCAGATCCCGGGACAGGGGAACGAGCAGTACTTC. The chain combines TRBV7-2 with TRBJ2-5; 10 nucleotides agree with TRBD1. The DNA end is more similar to TRBJ2-7, so the J call may be wrong. Germline-derived CDR1 and CDR2 are SGHTA and FQGNSA. The CDR3 totals 15 residues.

The chain couples TRBV28 to TRBJ2-5; 11 nucleotides match TRBD2. The germline V gene encodes CDR1 MDHEN and CDR2 SYDVKM. The CDR3 has 15 residues. V gave up 8 bases and J gave up 0 bases; unmatched junction bases: 5. The chain's CDR3 is CASGPSGGNQETQYF. CDR3 coding DNA: TGTGCCAGCGGACCTAGCGGGGGGAACCAAGAGACCCAGTACTTC.

The chain recombines TRBV11-2 with TRBJ2-7; D remains unclear. V lost 2 bases and J 5 bases, leaving 4 bases between the germline ends. The CDR3 runs 11 residues. The germline CDR1 and CDR2 sequences are SGHAT and FQNNGV. CDR3 coding DNA: TGTGCCAGCAGCTTATGGGACGAGCAGTACTTC. Translating gives CASSLWDEQYF.

The chain joins TRBV28 to TRBJ2-1; no definite D call. The CDR3 is 13 amino acids. V was trimmed by 2 bases and J by 4 bases, leaving 6 bases between them. From germline, CDR1 is MDHEN and CDR2 SYDVKM. The CDR3 DNA is TGTGCCAGCAGTTTAAACGGATACAATGAGCAGTTCTTC. Residues: CASSLNGYNEQFF.

The chain combines TRBV11-3 with TRBJ2-5; 13 positions match TRBD2. Germline V gene sequence: CDR1 SGHNT, CDR2 YENEEA. The CDR3 contains 17 residues. The ends lost 1 base at V and 5 bases at J; junction bases unmatched: 7. The CDR3 sequence is CASSLVLGTSGIETQYF. CDR3 DNA: TGTGCCAGCAGCTTAGTACTAGGGACTAGCGGGATCGAGACCCAGTACTTC. Using reference TRBV11-3 and TRBJ2-5 for the parts outside the CDR3, the full variable domain is EAGVVQSPRYKIIEKKQPVAFWCNPISGHNTLYWYLQNLGQGPELLIRYENEEAVDDSQLPKDRFSAERLKGVDSTLKIQPAELGDSAVYLCASSLVLGTSGIETQYFGPGTRLLVL.

The rearrangement joins TRBV7-2 to TRBJ2-5; TRBD2 is a possible D gene (7 bases). The CDR3 totals 15 residues. V gave up 1 base and J gave up 4 bases, with 13 bases separating them. The V gene's germline CDR1 is SGHTA and CDR2 FQGNSA. CDR3 nucleotide sequence: TGTGCCAGCAGCTTAGTTTGGGGGGGCAGAGAGACCCAGTACTTC. Its translation: CASSLVWGGRETQYF. Variable domain in full (rest from reference TRBV7-2 and TRBJ2-5): GAGVSQSPSNKVTEKGKDVELRCDPISGHTALYWYRQSLGQGLEFLIYFQGNSAPDKSGLPSDRFSAERTGGSVSTLTIQRTQQEDSAVYLCASSLVWGGRETQYFGPGTRLLVL.

The sample holds one count of this clone. This chain links TRBV28 with TRBJ2-1; 7 nucleotides align to TRBD2. This CDR3 spans 16 amino acids. The V segment lost 3 bases and the J segment 0 bases; nucleotides outside the gene matches: 5. Germline lookup yields CDR1 MDHEN and CDR2 SYDVKM. Here the CDR3 reads CASSLRRGSSYNEQFF. CDR3 nucleotide sequence: TGTGCCAGCAGTTTGAGGCGGGGGAGCTCCTACAATGAGCAGTTCTTC.

V usage is TRBV6-6 and J usage is TRBJ2-3, with D possibly being TRBD1 or TRBD2 (6 bases each). The CDR3 totals 15 residues. Germline assignment: CDR1 MNHNY and CDR2 SVGAGI (reference sequence). Trimming pared 8 bases from V and 1 base from J, leaving 16 bases between. The chain's CDR3 is CASPPERGGTDTQYF. The DNA for the CDR3 is TGTGCCAGCCCGCCGGAAAGGGGGGGCACAGATACGCAGTATTTT.

The chain links TRBV27 to TRBJ1-1, with a tentative D call TRBD1 (5 bases). The CDR3 totals 11 residues. V was shortened by 7 bases and J by 7 bases, with 10 bases between the two germline ends. CDR1 is MNHEY, CDR2 SMNVEV, per germline (reference sequence). Here the CDR3 DNA reads TGTGCCAGCAAACGGGGGGATGAAGCTTTCTTT. This sequence encodes CASKRGDEAFF.

The chain is built from TRBV5-5 and TRBJ1-5; D gene uncertain. Trimming removed 0 bases at V and 0 bases at J, with 7 bases between. From germline, CDR1 is SGHKS and CDR2 YYEKEE (reference sequence). The CDR3 has 15 residues. The DNA for the CDR3 is TGTGCCAGCAGCTTGGGGACCGCTAGCAATCAGCCCCAGCATTTT. It is translated as CASSLGTASNQPQHF.